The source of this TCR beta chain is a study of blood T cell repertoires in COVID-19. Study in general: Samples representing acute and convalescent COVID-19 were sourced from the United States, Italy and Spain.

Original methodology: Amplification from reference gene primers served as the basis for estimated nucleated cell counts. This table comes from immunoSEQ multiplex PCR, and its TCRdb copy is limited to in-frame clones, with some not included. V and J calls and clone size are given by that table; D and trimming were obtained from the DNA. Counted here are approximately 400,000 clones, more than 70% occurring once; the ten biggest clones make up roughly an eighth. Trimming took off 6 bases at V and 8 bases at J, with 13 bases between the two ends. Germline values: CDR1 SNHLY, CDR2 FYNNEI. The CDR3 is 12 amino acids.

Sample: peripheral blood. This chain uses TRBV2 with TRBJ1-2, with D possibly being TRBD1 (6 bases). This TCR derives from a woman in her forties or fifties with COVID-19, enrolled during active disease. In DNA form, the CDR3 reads TGTGCCAGCAGCGAAACAGGGCACGGCTACACCTTC. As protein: CASSETGHGYTF.